This T cell receptor (beta chain) was obtained from a study of identical twins. This clonotype was picked up a small number of times. A single record per CDR3 protein comes from TCRdb applying MiXCR to the 5' RACE reads. The repertoire holds roughly 540,000 distinct CDR3 sequences, with about 20% as singletons. This CDR3 has 14 residues. Trimming took off 0 bases at V and 0 bases at J, with 5 bases between the two ends. CDR1 and CDR2 (germline): KGHSH, LQKENI. These data are also associated with another study on T cells expressing NK-cell markers.

The sequencing sample was made of CD4+ T cells sorted from blood. The chain is built from TRBV18 and TRBJ1-1; D unclear. The source is a woman between 18 and 29 years old in good health. The CDR3 DNA follows: TGTGCCAGCTCACCACCGTCTGTGAACACTGAAGCTTTCTTT. Translated: CASSPPSVNTEAFF.